This TCR beta chain was found in a study of T cell clusters in autoimmune cytopenias. Overall study findings and caveats: Physiological T cell clusters of healthy donors were apparently absent in primary autoimmune cytopenia patients. The T cell clusters were defined only in silico, without experimental functional validation.

By frequency, this clonotype registers medium-sized. Its target is unknown. TRB was amplified from 250 ng of peripheral blood genomic DNA per sample. One tube held mixed TRB-A and TRB-B primer pools for touch-down PCR. TCRdb re-called the multiplex PCR reads and catalogs CDR3 proteins one per entry, DNA excluded. The table lists about 1,900 distinct CDR3 sequences. CDR1 and CDR2 (germline): SEHNR, FQNEAQ (reference sequence). This CDR3 is 18 amino acids long. These data were also filed under a second study, of T cell repertoires in aging, cancer and after chemotherapy. That paper states: Loss of evenness, beyond lost richness, contributed to age-related TCR diversity decline in cancer patients.

Material: peripheral blood. The sequence was obtained from a human donor with chronic lymphocytic leukemia. The chain uses TRBV7-9 and TRBJ2-6; the D gene TCRdb calls, TRBD1, cannot be checked with no DNA. The CDR3 protein is CASSGVGTTPSGANVLTF.